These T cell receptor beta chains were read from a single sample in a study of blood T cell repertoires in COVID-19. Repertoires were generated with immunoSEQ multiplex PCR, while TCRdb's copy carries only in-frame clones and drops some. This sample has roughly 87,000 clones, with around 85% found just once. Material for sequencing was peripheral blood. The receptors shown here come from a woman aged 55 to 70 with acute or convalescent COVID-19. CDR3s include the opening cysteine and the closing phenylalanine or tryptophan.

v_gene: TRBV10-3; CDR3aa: CAISVQGKNTEAFF
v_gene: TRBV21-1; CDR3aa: CASSKARTSGNTIYF
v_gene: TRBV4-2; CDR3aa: CASSQDPGGTYNEQFF
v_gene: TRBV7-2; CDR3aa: CASSPDPGSSGANVLTF
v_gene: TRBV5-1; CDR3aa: CASSLTSGTTGLNYGYTF
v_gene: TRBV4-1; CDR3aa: CASSQGAGTGIIRRVNYEQYF
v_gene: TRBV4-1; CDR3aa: CASSQASGTLYNEQFF
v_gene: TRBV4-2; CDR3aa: CASSPSGQVNQPQHF
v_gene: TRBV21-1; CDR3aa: CASSKAMACVDTQYF
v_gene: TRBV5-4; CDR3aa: CASSSDSFDQYF
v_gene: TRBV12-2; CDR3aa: CASRSHVTQYF
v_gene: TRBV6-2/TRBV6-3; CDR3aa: CASSLLPRQGRAGNTIYF
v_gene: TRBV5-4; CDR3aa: CASSPGQTSTDTQYF
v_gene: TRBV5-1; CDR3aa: CASSTSTLAGGPDGELFF
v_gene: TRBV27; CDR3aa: CASSLNSVFGGTNTEAFF
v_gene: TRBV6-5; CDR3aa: CASRRSGGFYNEQFF
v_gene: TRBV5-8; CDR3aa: CASSFGASGGYEQYF
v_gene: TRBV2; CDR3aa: CASHTGTLDGYTF
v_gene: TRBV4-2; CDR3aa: CASSLGTGLNTEAFF
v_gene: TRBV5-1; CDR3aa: CASRAGEEKLFF
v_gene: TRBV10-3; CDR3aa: CAISLGTVNTEAFF
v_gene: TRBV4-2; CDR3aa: CASSQDWGTSGVRGGTQYF
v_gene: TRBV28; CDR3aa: CASNGLAGAMNTGELFF
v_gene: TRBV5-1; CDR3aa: CASSRDRDGEQYF
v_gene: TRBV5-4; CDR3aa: CASSSGVSDYEQYF
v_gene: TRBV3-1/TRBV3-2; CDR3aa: CASSQVSDTEAFF
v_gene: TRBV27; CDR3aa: CASSLSLAGSTDTQYF
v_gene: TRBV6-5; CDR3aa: CASNHQGAGTEAFF
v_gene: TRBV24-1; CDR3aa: CATSDLRLSGGSNEQFF
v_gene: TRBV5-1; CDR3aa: CASSSSPTGNYGYTF
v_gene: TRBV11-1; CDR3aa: CASTITGTGDTEAFF
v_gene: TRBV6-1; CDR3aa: CASSDRTESNQPQHF
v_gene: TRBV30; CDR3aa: CAWERVAPYEQYF
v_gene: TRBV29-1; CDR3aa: CSVGTGRNEQFF
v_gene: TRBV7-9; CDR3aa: CASSFPTGGAEAFF
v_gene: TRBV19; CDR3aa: CASSFRTRLAGEQETQYF
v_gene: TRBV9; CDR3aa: CASSVESGGANTGELFF
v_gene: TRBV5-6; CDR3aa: CASSLPGQGHNEQFF
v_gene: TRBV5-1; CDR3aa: CASSLDRVGTDTQYF
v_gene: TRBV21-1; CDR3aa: CASSKFGQGSQPQHF
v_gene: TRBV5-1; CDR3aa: CASSFPGGETQYF
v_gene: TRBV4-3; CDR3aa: CASSPQIRQAPYGYTF
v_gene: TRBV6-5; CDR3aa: CASVDRLIYGYTF
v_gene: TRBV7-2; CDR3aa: CASSPDRGKTDTQYF
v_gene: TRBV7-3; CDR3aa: CASSPGGRGETQYF
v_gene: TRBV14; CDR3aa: CASSQDALAFGELFF
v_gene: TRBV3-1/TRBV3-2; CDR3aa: CASSPVGTDGSRGYTF
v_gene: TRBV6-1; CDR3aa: CASSDDLQEKLFF